The 19 T cell receptor beta chains below all came from one sample that was sequenced in a study of T-cell reconstitution after alpha-beta-depleted transplantation in children. Unique molecular identifiers were used in preparing the TCRbeta library. TCRdb recomputed calls from the PCR reads with MiXCR, one row per CDR3 protein. The sample has 190,000 or so distinct CDR3 sequences, approximately 7% seen once. Source: PBMCs from the stem cell graft donor, taken from the stem cell graft. The receptors here all came from a human donor who donated a stem cell graft to a child with Wiskott-Aldrich syndrome.

This clonotype was seen at least ten times. The V gene is TRBV28, the J gene TRBJ1-1; D ambiguous. CDR3 length: 14 amino acids. Trimming took off 5 bases at V and 6 bases at J, with 16 bases between the two ends. CDR1 and CDR2 (germline): MDHEN, SYDVKM. CDR3 nucleotide sequence: TGTGCCAGCAGTCCCCCGGCTGGGAGGGCTGAAGCTTTCTTT. Protein product: CASSPPAGRAEAFF.

This clonotype came up many times. The chain employs TRBV12-3 or TRBV12-4 and TRBJ2-1, with no clear D. V lost 2 bases, J lost 9 bases, and 8 bases lay in between. This CDR3 is built from 12 residues. The CDR3 region has the DNA TGTGCCAGCAGTTTAACCTGGGGTGAGCAGTTCTTC. Protein: CASSLTWGEQFF.

This clonotype was seen ten or more times. The rearrangement uses TRBV12-3 or TRBV12-4 and TRBJ1-1; D gene ambiguous. Between the trimmed V and J ends, which lost 6 bases and 2 bases, there was a span of 16 bases. This CDR3 has 15 residues. CDR3 residues: CASRPTRLGNTEAFF. In DNA, the CDR3 is TGTGCCAGCAGACCCACCCGGTTAGGAAACACTGAAGCTTTCTTT.

This clonotype was observed many times. V is TRBV29-1 and J is TRBJ1-5; TRBD1 might be the D (5 bases). Germline loops: CDR1 SQVTM, CDR2 ANQGSEA. V gave up 4 bases and J gave up 2 bases, with 12 bases separating them. The CDR3 runs to 14 residues. CDR3 DNA: TGCAGCGTTGTCGCCAGGGACGGCAATCAGCCCCAGCATTTT. Translating it yields CSVVARDGNQPQHF.

At least ten counts were recorded for this clonotype. This chain uses TRBV24-1 with TRBJ2-1; 14 nucleotides line up with TRBD2. The V gene end was trimmed by 4 bases and the J gene end by 5 bases; junction bases not matched to a gene: 9. CDR3 size: 18 residues. Germline values: CDR1 KGHDR, CDR2 SFDVKD. The CDR3 loop is CATSDSGLAGGYDNEQFF. CDR3 nucleotides: TGTGCCACCAGTGACTCTGGACTAGCGGGAGGCTATGACAATGAGCAGTTCTTC.

This clonotype was counted ten times or more. The chain has TRBV12-3 or TRBV12-4 and TRBJ1-3; TRBD1 matches at 9 bases. Trimming cost V 6 bases and J 6 bases; bases outside gene matches: 9. This CDR3 has 15 amino acids. The CDR3: CASSPSTGGVNTIYF. CDR3 coding DNA: TGTGCCAGCAGCCCCTCGACAGGGGGAGTAAACACCATATATTTT.

Of note for this clonotype: A much larger clone lies one base from this, so it may be a read error. This sequence joins TRBV3-1 and TRBJ2-3, with D uncertain. Germline CDR1 is LGHDT and CDR2 is YNNKEL (reference sequence). The V end lost 4 bases, the J end lost 0 bases, and 2 bases lay between the germline ends. The CDR3 contains 12 residues. CDR3 sequence: CASSRSTDTQYF. As DNA, the CDR3 is TGTGCCAGCAGCCGAAGCACAGATACGCAGTATTTT.

This clonotype came up many times. The chain recombines TRBV7-9 with TRBJ2-1, with a weak D call TRBD2 (5 bases). Trimming removed 4 bases at V and 7 bases at J, with 8 bases between. Per germline, CDR1 SEHNR and CDR2 FQNEAQ (reference sequence). The CDR3 is made up of 12 amino acids. The CDR3 DNA reads as TGTGCCAGCAGCTACCCGGGAAATGAGCAGTTCTTC. Translating gives CASSYPGNEQFF. The whole variable domain, filled in from reference TRBV7-9 and TRBJ2-1, reads DTGVSQNPRHKITKRGQNVTFRCDPISEHNRLYWYRQTLGQGPEFLTYFQNEAQLEKSRLLSDRFSAERPKGSFSTLEIQRTEQGDSAMYLCASSYPGNEQFFGPGTRLTVL.

This clonotype was counted ten times or more. The chain links TRBV5-1 to TRBJ1-2; D perhaps matches TRBD1 (6 bases). The CDR3 loop spans 13 amino acids. The germline gives CDR1 SGHRS, CDR2 YFSETQ. V was trimmed by 4 bases and J by 6 bases, leaving 13 bases between them. The CDR3 loop is CASSTPQGDGYTF. The CDR3 DNA reads TGCGCCAGCAGCACACCACAGGGTGATGGCTACACCTTC.

CDR3 amino acids: CASSQQRGRGDTQYF. CDR3 coding DNA: TGTGCCAGCAGCCAACAGCGGGGCCGCGGAGATACGCAGTATTTT. This rearrangement joins TRBV3-1 to TRBJ2-3; 7 nucleotides line up with TRBD2. Losses at the gene ends were 2 bases for V and 5 bases for J; bases not matched to a gene: 7. The CDR3 runs to 15 residues. Germline loops: CDR1 LGHDT, CDR2 YNNKEL (reference sequence).

This clonotype was found many times. This chain's CDR3 is CAWSALGQGIDSPLHF. For the CDR3, the DNA is TGTGCCTGGAGTGCCCTGGGGCAGGGCATCGATTCACCCCTCCACTTT. V and J are TRBV30 and TRBJ1-6; D is possibly TRBD1 (5 bases). The CDR3 contains 16 residues. V was pared by 1 base and J by 8 bases, with 18 bases between. Germline-derived CDR1 and CDR2 are GTSNPN and SVGIG (reference sequence).

V and J are TRBV11-2 and TRBJ2-1; the match to TRBD2 covers 8 bases. Trimming at V came to 5 bases and at J to 1 base, leaving 4 bases not matched to a gene. CDR1 is SGHAT, CDR2 FQNNGV, per germline. The CDR3 is 15 residues long. The CDR3 DNA reads TGTGCCAGCAGCACCCGACTAGCGTCCTACAATGAGCAGTTCTTC. Residues: CASSTRLASYNEQFF.

This clonotype was counted ten times or more. The CDR3 sequence: CASSLVGGAGNTEAFF. DNA of the CDR3: TGCGCCAGCAGCTTGGTTGGGGGCGCGGGTAACACTGAAGCTTTCTTT. V gene TRBV5-1 combines with J gene TRBJ1-1; weak D call: TRBD1 (6 bases). Germline V gene sequence: CDR1 SGHRS, CDR2 YFSETQ. There are 16 residues in the CDR3. V was trimmed by 0 bases and J by 2 bases, leaving 14 bases between them.

This clonotype was recorded many times. Here the CDR3 DNA reads TGTGCCAGCAGGATGGAGAAATACACTGAAGCTTTCTTT. Residues: CASRMEKYTEAFF. This chain uses TRBV3-1 with TRBJ1-1; no clear D gene. Germline-derived CDR1 and CDR2 are LGHDT and YNNKEL (reference sequence). V was cut by 6 bases and J by 3 bases, with 11 bases left in between. The CDR3 spans 13 residues. Combining the CDR3 with reference TRBV3-1 and TRBJ1-1 gives the whole variable domain DTAVSQTPKYLVTQMGNDKSIKCEQNLGHDTMYWYKQDSKKFLKIMFSYNNKELIINETVPNRFSPKSPDKAHLNLHINSLELGDSAVYFCASRMEKYTEAFFGQGTRLTVV.

In its sample, this clonotype was seen many times. The chain joins TRBV6-1 to TRBJ2-1; D is possibly TRBD1 (6 bases). With 6 bases removed from V and 0 bases from J, the gap between germline ends came to 12 bases. The CDR3 runs to 15 residues. The germline V gene has CDR1 MNHNS and CDR2 SASEGT. The DNA for the CDR3 is TGTGCCAGCAGACACAGGGTCAGCTCCTACAATGAGCAGTTCTTC. Its translation: CASRHRVSSYNEQFF.

This clonotype appeared many times. The chain joins TRBV5-7 to TRBJ1-5, with D hard to call. TRBV5-7 belongs to the ORF category, with a function that is uncertain. V dropped 1 base and J dropped 4 bases, with 9 bases sitting between them. There are 14 residues in the CDR3. CDR3 residues: CASSLSPGNQPQHF. DNA for the CDR3: TGTGCCAGCAGCTTGTCTCCGGGGAATCAGCCCCAGCATTTT.

This clonotype was picked up many times. The chain recombines TRBV7-8 with TRBJ2-7, with 9 bases fitting TRBD1. Per germline, CDR1 SGHVS and CDR2 FQNEAQ. This CDR3 comprises 15 residues. Trimming at V came to 5 bases and at J to 2 bases, leaving 7 bases not matched to a gene. The CDR3 region has the DNA TGTGCCAGCAGCGGCCGGGACAGGGTCCCCTACGAGCAGTACTTC. Translation: CASSGRDRVPYEQYF. Full variable domain (remainder filled in from reference TRBV7-8 and TRBJ2-7): GAGVSQSPRYKVAKRGQDVALRCDPISGHVSLFWYQQALGQGPEFLTYFQNEAQLDKSGLPSDRFFAERPEGSVSTLKIQRTQQEDSAVYLCASSGRDRVPYEQYFGPGTRLTVT.

This clonotype was seen repeatedly, ten times or more. This sequence joins TRBV20-1 and TRBJ1-5, with a weak D call TRBD1 (5 bases). Germline CDR1 is DFQATT and CDR2 is SNEGSKA (reference sequence). CDR3 size: 14 residues. Trimming stripped 8 bases from V and 2 bases from J, with 16 bases between. In DNA form, the CDR3 reads TGCAGTCCCGACTCGGTGACAGGCAATCAGCCCCAGCATTTT. As protein: CSPDSVTGNQPQHF.

This clonotype was seen many times. The CDR3 DNA follows: TGTGCCACCGTGGGGGGAGCGGGCAGTTCGAATGAGCAGTTCTTC. This codes for CATVGGAGSSNEQFF. This chain links TRBV24-1 with TRBJ2-1, with a tentative D call TRBD2 (6 bases). The germline gives CDR1 KGHDR, CDR2 SFDVKD. The CDR3 runs to 15 residues. V was pared by 9 bases and J by 7 bases, with 21 bases between.